This T cell receptor (beta chain) comes out of a study of OX40 agonist ivuxolimab in advanced cancers. At the level of the study: Checkpoint inhibitors had been given previously to approximately 41% of patients.

The germline gives CDR1 LGHNT, CDR2 FRNRAP. V lost 10 bases and J lost 2, with 21 bases in between. The CDR3 loop spans 15 amino acids. Sequenced by immunoSEQ multiplex PCR; TCRdb stores in-frame clones only, minus some. The sample holds about 51,000 clones, 70% to 80% seen once. Sequencing was performed on CD4+ or CD8+ T cells sorted from blood, taken in a trial of the OX40 agonist ivuxolimab. The receptor comes from an adult with an advanced solid tumor such as melanoma, head and neck, liver or kidney cancer. This chain connects TRBV12-5 to TRBJ2-7; perhaps TRBD2 as D (5 bases). CDR3: CATSKRGLSTYEQYF. The DNA of the CDR3 is TGTGCTACCTCGAAGAGAGGACTTTCGACCTACGAGCAGTACTTC.